Listed below are T cell receptor beta chains from one sample, sequenced in a study of T cell responses to AZD1222 COVID-19 vaccine. The protocol was immunoSEQ multiplex PCR, while the TCRdb copy is restricted to in-frame clones and leaves out a portion. This sample has about 21,000 clones, with roughly 84% found just once. The sample was peripheral blood, taken 28 days after the second AZD1222 dose. These receptors all stem from an adult who received the AZD1222 COVID-19 vaccine. Both conserved end residues are part of each CDR3. The D gene is left open where the match is weak.

>TRBV30|TRBD2|15|TRBJ2-7
CAWTLGLAGSYEQYF
TGTGCCTGGACCCTGGGACTAGCGGGCTCCTACGAGCAGTACTTC
>TRBV15|NA|18|TRBJ2-1
CATSRDSRRFASYNEQFF
TGTGCCACCAGCAGAGATTCCAGAAGATTTGCCTCCTACAATGAGCAGTTCTTC
>TRBV4-1|TRBD2|15|TRBJ2-1
CASSQDAGVLGEQFF
TGCGCCAGCAGCCAAGATGCGGGAGTCCTGGGTGAGCAGTTCTTC
>TRBV19|NA|15|TRBJ2-1
CASSHDSGPYNEQFF
TGTGCCAGTAGTCACGACAGCGGTCCCTACAATGAGCAGTTCTTC
>TRBV6-5|TRBD1|15|TRBJ1-5
CASRRGTDRVQPQHF
TGTGCCAGCAGGAGGGGGACAGATCGGGTTCAGCCCCAGCATTTT
>TRBV5-4|TRBD2|15|TRBJ2-5
CASSPPGRAMETQYF
TGTGCCAGCAGCCCCCCCGGGAGGGCCATGGAGACCCAGTACTTC
>TRBV9|NA|12|TRBJ1-2
CASSPPYYGYTF
TGTGCCAGCAGCCCACCTTACTATGGCTACACCTTC
>TRBV5-8|NA|12|TRBJ1-1
CASSFYNTEAFF
TGTGCCAGCAGCTTTTACAACACTGAAGCTTTCTTT
>TRBV7-2|NA|15|TRBJ2-7
CASSLYVTGRYEQYF
TGTGCCAGCAGCTTATACGTGACAGGGAGGTACGAGCAGTACTTC
>TRBV6-4|TRBD1|16|TRBJ2-7
CASSDSTGGGSYEQYF
TGTGCCAGCAGTGACTCAACAGGGGGCGGCTCCTACGAGCAGTACTTC
>TRBV28|NA|15|TRBJ1-4
CASSSQHREAEKLFF
TGTGCCAGCAGTTCCCAACACAGGGAGGCTGAAAAACTGTTTTTT
>TRBV30|NA|13|TRBJ2-1
CAWTGLFNLEQFF
TGTGCCTGGACAGGGCTATTCAACTTGGAGCAGTTCTTC
>TRBV29-1|NA|11|TRBJ1-4
CSVERNEKLFF
TGCAGCGTTGAGAGGAATGAAAAACTGTTTTTT
>TRBV28|TRBD1|15|TRBJ2-1
CASTMGQGFRFGQFF
TGTGCCAGCACCATGGGACAGGGGTTTCGTTTTGGGCAGTTCTTC
>TRBV21-1|NA|15|TRBJ1-1
CASSKVGRVFTEAFF
TGTGCCAGCAGCAAAGTGGGTAGGGTTTTTACTGAAGCTTTCTTT